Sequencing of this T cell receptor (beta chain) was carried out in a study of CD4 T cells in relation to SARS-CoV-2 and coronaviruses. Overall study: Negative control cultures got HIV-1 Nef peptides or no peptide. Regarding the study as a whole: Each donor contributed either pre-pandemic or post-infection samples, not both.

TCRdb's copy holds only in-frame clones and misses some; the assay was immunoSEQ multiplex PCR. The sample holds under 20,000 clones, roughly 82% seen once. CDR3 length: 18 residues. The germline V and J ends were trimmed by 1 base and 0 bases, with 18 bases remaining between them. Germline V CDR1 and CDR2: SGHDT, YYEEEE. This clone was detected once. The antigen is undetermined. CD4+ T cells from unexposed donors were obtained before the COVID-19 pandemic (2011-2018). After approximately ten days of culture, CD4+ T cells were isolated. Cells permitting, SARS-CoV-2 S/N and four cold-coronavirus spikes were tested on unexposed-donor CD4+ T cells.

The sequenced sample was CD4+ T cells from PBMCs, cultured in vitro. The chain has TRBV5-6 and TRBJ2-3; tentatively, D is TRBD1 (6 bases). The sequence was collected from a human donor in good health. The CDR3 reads CASSLNVWGHLSTDTQYF. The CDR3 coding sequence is TGTGCCAGCAGCTTGAACGTTTGGGGACACCTAAGCACAGATACGCAGTATTTT.